This T cell receptor (beta chain) came from a study of cytomegalovirus exposure and HLA in healthy donors. 60 Vbeta and 13 Jbeta primers were used in PCR. Generated by immunoSEQ multiplex PCR, the TCRdb table keeps only in-frame clones and is missing some. The sample consists of about 160,000 clones, around three quarters of them appearing once. The V gene end was trimmed by 1 base and the J gene end by 2 bases; junction bases not matched to a gene: 6. The CDR3 loop spans 16 amino acids. CDR1 and CDR2 (germline): LNHNV, YYDKDF (reference sequence). The sequencing input was PBMCs. The chain links TRBV15 to TRBJ2-3, with 7 bases aligning to TRBD2. The sequence was obtained from a man aged 40-49 years in good health and CMV-seropositive. The CDR3 loop reads CATSRGGGSSTDTQYF. The CDR3 DNA is TGTGCCACCAGCAGAGGGGGGGGGTCCTCCACAGATACGCAGTATTTT.